This T cell receptor (beta chain) is from a study of glioma-infiltrating T cells. Study-level points and caveats: Tissue and blood shared very few CDR3 sequences.

The iRepertoire nested amplicon-rescue multiplex PCR amplified TCR alpha and beta CDR3s from RNA. TCRdb analysed the multiplex PCR reads with MiXCR anew, one entry per CDR3 protein. Found here are some 190,000 distinct CDR3 sequences, over 30% of them singletons; the top ten hold 20% to 25%. This CDR3 region has 14 residues. The V gene's germline CDR1 is SGHRS and CDR2 YFSETQ. On this clonotype itself: The antigen is undetermined. A junction end diverges from the germline sequence, so it may reflect a read error.

J is TRBJ2-5 and V is TRBV5-1, with 9 bases lining up with TRBD1. This clonotype originated in a human donor with low-grade glioma or glioblastoma, undergoing nonglioma brain surgery, or in good health (not recorded which). Sequencing input: glioma tissue, nonneoplastic brain tissue, or PBMCs (not recorded which). The CDR3 region has the DNA TGCGCCAGCGGCTTGGGACAGGGTCAAGAGACCCAGTACTTC. Amino acids: CASGLGQGQETQYF.